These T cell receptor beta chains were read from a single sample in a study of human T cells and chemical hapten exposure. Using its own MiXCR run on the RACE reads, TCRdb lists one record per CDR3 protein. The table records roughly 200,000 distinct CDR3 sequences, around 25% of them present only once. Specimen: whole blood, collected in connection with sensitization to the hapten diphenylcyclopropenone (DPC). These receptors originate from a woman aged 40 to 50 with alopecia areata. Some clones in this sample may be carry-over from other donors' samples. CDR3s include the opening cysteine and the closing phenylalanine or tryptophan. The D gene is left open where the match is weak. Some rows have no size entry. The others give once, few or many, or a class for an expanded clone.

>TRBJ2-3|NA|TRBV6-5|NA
TGTGCCAGCAGTTACAGGGTAGCAGATACGCAGTATTTT
CASSYRVADTQYF
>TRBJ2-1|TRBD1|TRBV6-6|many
TGTGCCAGCAGACAGGACAGGAGAGAGCAGTTCTTC
CASRQDRREQFF
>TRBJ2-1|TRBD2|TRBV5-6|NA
TGTGCCAGCAGCTCTGGGACTAGCAGCTCCTACAATGAGCAGTTCTTC
CASSSGTSSSYNEQFF
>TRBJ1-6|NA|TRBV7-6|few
TGTGCCAGCAGCTTAGATGCCAGGGGAAATTCACCCCTCCACTTT
CASSLDARGNSPLHF
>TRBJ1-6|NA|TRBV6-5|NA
TGTGCCACCCCCCCCGGAAGGCAACCGGGGCCGGAGGGTTCACCCCTCCACTTT
CATPPGRQPGPEGSPLHF
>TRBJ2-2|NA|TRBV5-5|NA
TGTGCCAGCACCCTGACCCTGGGGGGTTTGCTGTTTTTT
CASTLTLGGLLFF
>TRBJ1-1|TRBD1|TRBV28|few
TGTGCCAGCAGTTTAGGCAGGGGGAAAGCTTTCTTT
CASSLGRGKAFF
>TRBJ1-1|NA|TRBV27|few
TGTGCCAGCAGTCCGATCCAGGGGAATATGAACACTGAAGCTTTCTTT
CASSPIQGNMNTEAFF
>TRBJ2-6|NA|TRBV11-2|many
TGTGCCAGCAGCTTAGAACCAGGGGCCCTGACTTTC
CASSLEPGALTF
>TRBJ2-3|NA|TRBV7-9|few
TGTGCCAGCAGCCCCAGTATAAGCAACTTTCTGGATACGCAGTATTTT
CASSPSISNFLDTQYF
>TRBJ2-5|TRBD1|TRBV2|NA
TGTGCCAGCAGTCGTCCCGGGACAGGGGACGTAGAGACCCAGTACTTC
CASSRPGTGDVETQYF
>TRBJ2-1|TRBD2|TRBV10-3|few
TGTGCCATCAGTGTATCCGGGACTAGCGGGTGGTTTGAGCAGTTCTTC
CAISVSGTSGWFEQFF
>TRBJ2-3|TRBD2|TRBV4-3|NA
TGCGCCAGCAGCCCAAAGAAACTAGCGGGGATTACAGATACGCAGTATTTT
CASSPKKLAGITDTQYF
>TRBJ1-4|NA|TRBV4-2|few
TGTGCCAGCAGCCAAGATCGGGTTACTAATGAAAAACTGTTTTTT
CASSQDRVTNEKLFF
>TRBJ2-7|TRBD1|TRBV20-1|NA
TGCAGTGCTAGTCAAGGGGGCGCCTACGAGCAGTACTTC
CSASQGGAYEQYF
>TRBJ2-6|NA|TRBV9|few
TGTGCCAGCAGCGTAGCAGGGGCTGGGGCCAACGTCCTGACTTTC
CASSVAGAGANVLTF
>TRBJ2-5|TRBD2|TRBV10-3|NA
TGTGCCACTTCCCGGGAGGCCGGGGAGACCCAGTACTTC
CATSREAGETQYF
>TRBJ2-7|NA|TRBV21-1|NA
TGTGCCAGCGGGGCGTACAGGAGCTACGAGCAGTACTTC
CASGAYRSYEQYF
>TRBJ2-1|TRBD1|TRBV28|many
TGTGCCAGCAGTTACAGGGGCCGCAATGAGCAGTTCTTC
CASSYRGRNEQFF
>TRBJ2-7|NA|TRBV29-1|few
TGCAGCGTGACAGTTATGGGGGGCTACGAGCAGTACTTC
CSVTVMGGYEQYF
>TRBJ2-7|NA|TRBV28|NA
TGTGCCAGCAGCACGGTTTCTGCATCCTACGAGCAGTACTTC
CASSTVSASYEQYF
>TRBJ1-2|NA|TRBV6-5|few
TGTGCCAGCAGTCCTGCTGGACGGAGTTATGGCTACACCTTC
CASSPAGRSYGYTF
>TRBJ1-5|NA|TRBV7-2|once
TGTGCCAGCAGCTCGCCCGGGAGTCAAATTTTCGGCAATCAGCCCCAGCATTTT
CASSSPGSQIFGNQPQHF
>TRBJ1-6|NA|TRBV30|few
TGTGCCTGGAGTGAGCAGGGTCGGAATTCACCCCTCCACTTT
CAWSEQGRNSPLHF
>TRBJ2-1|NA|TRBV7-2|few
TGTGCCAGCAGCTTATTCTGGTCGAATGAGCAGTTCTTC
CASSLFWSNEQFF
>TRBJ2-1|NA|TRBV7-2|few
TGTGCCAGCAGCTTAGTCTCACCGGGACCCCGTCATGAGCAGTTCTTC
CASSLVSPGPRHEQFF
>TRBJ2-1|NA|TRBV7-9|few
TGTGCCAGCAGCTCGGAGGTTGAGCAGTTCTTC
CASSSEVEQFF
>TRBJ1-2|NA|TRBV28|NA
TGTGCCAGCAGTTTGAGGGGGGCTGGGGGCTACACCTTC
CASSLRGAGGYTF
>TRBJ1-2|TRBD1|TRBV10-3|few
TGTGCCATCAGTGCCGGGACAGAATATGGCTACACCTTC
CAISAGTEYGYTF
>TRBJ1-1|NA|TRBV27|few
TGTGCCAGCAGTTTACGACAGAACACTGAAGCTTTCTTT
CASSLRQNTEAFF
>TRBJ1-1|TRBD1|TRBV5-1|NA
TGCGCCAGCAGCTCAGGACAGGGGAACACTGAAGCTTTCTTT
CASSSGQGNTEAFF
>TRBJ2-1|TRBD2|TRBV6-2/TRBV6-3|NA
TGTGCCAGCAGTTACCCCGGACTAGCGGGCTACAATGAGCAGTTCTTC
CASSYPGLAGYNEQFF
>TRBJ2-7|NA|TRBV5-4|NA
TGTGCCAGCAGCCCCGACGGGGCAGGGAAGTACTTC
CASSPDGAGKYF
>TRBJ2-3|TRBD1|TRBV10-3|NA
TGTGCCAGTACAGGGGGAGATACGCAGTATTTT
CASTGGDTQYF
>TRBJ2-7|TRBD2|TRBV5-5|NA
TGTGCCAGCAGCCGCGGACTAGCGGGAGGACCCTCCGAGCAGTACTTC
CASSRGLAGGPSEQYF
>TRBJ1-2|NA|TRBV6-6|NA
TGTGCCAGCAGCGTGGGGGGGGTAAATGGCTACACCTTC
CASSVGGVNGYTF
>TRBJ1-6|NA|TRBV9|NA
TGTGCCAGCAGCGCAGGTATAAGCTCCTATAATTCACCCCTCCACTTT
CASSAGISSYNSPLHF
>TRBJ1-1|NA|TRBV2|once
TGTGCCAGCAGCGTCCGGACGGAGAACACTGAAGCTTTCTTT
CASSVRTENTEAFF
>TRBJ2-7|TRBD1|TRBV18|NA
TGTGCCAGCTCACCGGGGACAGGAGCCATTTACGAGCAGTACTTC
CASSPGTGAIYEQYF
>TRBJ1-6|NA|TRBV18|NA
TGTGCCAGCTCACCGGGGGATAGGAATTCACCCCTCCACTTT
CASSPGDRNSPLHF
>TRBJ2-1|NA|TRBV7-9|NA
TGTGCCAGCAGCCCGGGACTGGGTATCAATGAGCAGTTCTTC
CASSPGLGINEQFF
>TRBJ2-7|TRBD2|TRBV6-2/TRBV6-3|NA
TGTGCCACCCGACTAGCGGTTCCCTACGAGCAGTACTTC
CATRLAVPYEQYF
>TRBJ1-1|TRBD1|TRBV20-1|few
TGCAGGGGACAGGGAGACACTGAAGCTTTCTTT
CRGQGDTEAFF
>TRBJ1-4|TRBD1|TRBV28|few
TGTGCCAGCAGTTCGCTACCGGGACAGGGAAATGAAAAACTGTTTTTT
CASSSLPGQGNEKLFF
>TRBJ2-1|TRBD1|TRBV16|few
TGTGCCAGCAGCCCGATACGGGACAGTAAACGCAATGAGCAGTTCTTC
CASSPIRDSKRNEQFF
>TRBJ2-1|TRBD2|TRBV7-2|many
TGTGCCAGCAGCTTTTTAGGCGGGAGGGCAAGCTACAATGAGCAGTTCTTC
CASSFLGGRASYNEQFF
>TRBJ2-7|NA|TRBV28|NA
TGTGCCACCCCGTACGAGCAGTACTTC
CATPYEQYF
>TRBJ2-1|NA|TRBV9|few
TGTGCCAGCAGCGCCGGAACAAGGCAGTTCTTC
CASSAGTRQFF
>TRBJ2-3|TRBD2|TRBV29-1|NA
TGCAGCGCTACGGGACTAGCGGGGGGCCCTCATAGCACAGATACGCAGTATTTT
CSATGLAGGPHSTDTQYF